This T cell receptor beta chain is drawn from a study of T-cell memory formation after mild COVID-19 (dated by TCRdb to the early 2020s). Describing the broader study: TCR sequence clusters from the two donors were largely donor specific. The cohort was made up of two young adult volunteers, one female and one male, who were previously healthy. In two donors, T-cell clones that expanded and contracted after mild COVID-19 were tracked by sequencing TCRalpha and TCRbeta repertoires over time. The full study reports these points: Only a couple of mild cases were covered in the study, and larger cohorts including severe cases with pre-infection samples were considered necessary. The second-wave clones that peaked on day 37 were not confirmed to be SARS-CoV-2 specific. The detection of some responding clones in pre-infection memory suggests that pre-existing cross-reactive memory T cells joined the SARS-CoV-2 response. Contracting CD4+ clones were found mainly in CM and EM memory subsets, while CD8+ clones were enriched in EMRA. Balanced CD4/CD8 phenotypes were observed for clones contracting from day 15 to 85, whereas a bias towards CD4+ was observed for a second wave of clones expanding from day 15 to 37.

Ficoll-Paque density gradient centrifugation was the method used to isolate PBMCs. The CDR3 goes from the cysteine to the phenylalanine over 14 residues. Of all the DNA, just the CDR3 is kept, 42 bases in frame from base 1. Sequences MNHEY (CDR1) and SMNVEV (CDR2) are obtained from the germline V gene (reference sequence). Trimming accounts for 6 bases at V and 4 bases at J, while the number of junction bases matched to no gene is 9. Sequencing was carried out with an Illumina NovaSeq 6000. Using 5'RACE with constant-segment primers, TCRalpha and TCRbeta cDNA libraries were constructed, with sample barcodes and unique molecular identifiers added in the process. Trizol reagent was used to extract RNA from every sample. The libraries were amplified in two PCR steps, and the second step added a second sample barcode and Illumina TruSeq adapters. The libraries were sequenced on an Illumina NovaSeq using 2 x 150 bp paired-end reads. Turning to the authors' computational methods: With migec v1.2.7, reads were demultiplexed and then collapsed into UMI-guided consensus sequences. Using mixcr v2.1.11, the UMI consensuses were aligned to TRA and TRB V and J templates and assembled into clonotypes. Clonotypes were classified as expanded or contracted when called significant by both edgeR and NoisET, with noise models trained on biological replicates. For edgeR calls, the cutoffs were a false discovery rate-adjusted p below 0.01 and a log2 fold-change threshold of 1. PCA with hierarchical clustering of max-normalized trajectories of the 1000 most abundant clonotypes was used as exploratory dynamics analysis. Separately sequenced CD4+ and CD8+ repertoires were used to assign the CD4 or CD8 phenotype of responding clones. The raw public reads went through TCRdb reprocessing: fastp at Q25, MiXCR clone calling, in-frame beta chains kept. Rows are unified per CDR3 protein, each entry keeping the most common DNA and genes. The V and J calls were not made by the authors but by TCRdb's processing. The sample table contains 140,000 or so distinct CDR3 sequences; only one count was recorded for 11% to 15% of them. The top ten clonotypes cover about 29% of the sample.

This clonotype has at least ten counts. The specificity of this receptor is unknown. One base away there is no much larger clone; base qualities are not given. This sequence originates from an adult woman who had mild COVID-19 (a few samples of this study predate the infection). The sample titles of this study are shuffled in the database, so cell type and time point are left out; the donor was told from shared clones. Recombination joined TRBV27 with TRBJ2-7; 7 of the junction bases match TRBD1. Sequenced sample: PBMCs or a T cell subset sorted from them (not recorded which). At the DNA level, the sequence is TGTGCCAGCAGCAGGGGTCAGGGGGTGTACGAGCAGTACTTC. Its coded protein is CASSRGQGVYEQYF.